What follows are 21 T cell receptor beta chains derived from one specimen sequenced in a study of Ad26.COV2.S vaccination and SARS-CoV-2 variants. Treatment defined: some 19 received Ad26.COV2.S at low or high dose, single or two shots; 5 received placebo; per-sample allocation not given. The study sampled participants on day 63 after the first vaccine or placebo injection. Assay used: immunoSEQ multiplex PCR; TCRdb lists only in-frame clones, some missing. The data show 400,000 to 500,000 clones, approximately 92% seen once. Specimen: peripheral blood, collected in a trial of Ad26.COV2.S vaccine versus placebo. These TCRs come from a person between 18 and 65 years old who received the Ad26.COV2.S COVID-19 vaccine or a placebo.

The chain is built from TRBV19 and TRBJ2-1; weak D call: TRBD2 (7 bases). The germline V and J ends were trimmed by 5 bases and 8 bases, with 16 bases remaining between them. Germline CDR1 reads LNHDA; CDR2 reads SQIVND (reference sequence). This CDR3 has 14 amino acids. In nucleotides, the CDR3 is TGTGCCAGTAGTGCGGGCCCGGGGGGCCATGAGCAGTTCTTC. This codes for CASSAGPGGHEQFF.

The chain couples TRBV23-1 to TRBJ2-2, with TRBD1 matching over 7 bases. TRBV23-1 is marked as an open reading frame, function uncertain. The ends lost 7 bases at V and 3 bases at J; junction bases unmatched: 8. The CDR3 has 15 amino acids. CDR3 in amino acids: CASTLDRMDTGELFF. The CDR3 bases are TGCGCCAGCACCCTGGACAGGATGGACACCGGGGAGCTGTTTTTT.

The CDR3 DNA reads TGTGCCAGCAGCCCAGATATAGGGAGTTATTTATATGGCTACACCTTC. Its translation: CASSPDIGSYLYGYTF. This rearrangement joins TRBV4-2 to TRBJ1-2; no definite D call. CDR1 and CDR2 from the germline V gene are LGHNA and YNFKEQ. Deletions cut 4 bases from V and 5 bases from J, with 20 bases between. The CDR3 covers 16 residues.

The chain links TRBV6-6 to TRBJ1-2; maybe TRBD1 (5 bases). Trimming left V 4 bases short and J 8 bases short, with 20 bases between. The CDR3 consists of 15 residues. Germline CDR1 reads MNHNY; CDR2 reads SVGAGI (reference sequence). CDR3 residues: CASSSNPGPWRGYTF. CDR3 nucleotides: TGTGCCAGCAGTTCCAATCCAGGGCCTTGGCGGGGCTACACCTTC.

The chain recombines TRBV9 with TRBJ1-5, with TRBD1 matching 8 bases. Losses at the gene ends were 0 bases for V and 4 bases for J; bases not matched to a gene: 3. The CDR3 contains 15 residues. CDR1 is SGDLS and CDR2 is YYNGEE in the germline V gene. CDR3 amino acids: CASSVDGQGNQPQHF. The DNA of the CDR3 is TGTGCCAGCAGCGTAGATGGACAGGGTAATCAGCCCCAGCATTTT.

The CDR3: CASRDRGFEQFF. CDR3 bases: TGTGCCAGTAGGGACAGGGGATTTGAGCAGTTCTTC. This chain uses TRBV19 with TRBJ2-1; 9 bases are a match to TRBD1. Germline CDR1 is LNHDA and CDR2 is SQIVND (reference sequence). The CDR3 spans 12 residues. Germline trimming cut 6 bases from V and 9 bases from J; bases unmatched to any gene: 3.

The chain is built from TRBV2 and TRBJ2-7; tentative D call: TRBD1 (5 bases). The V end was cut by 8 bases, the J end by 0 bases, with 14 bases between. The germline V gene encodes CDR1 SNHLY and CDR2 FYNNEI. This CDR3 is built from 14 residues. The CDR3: CASVKGSHSYEQYF. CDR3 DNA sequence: TGTGCCAGCGTTAAGGGGTCTCACTCCTACGAGCAGTACTTC.

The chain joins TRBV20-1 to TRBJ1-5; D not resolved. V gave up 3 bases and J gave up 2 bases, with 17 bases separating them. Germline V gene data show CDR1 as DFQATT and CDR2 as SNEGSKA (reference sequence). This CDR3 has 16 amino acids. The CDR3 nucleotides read TGCAGTGCTAGTGTACATGCCGTGAGGGGCAATCAGCCCCAGCATTTT. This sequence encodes CSASVHAVRGNQPQHF.

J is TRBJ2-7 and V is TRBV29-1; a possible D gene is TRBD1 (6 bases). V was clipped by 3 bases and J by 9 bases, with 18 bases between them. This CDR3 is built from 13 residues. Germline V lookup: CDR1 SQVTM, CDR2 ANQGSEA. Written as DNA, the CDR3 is TGCAGCGTTGATCGTTTGGCAGGGGAAGGGCAGTACTTC. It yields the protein CSVDRLAGEGQYF.

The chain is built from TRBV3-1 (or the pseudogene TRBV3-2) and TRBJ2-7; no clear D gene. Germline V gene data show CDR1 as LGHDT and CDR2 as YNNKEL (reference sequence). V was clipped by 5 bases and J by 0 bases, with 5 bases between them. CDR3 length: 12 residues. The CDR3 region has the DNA TGTGCCAGCAGCGTCCTCTCCTACGAGCAGTACTTC. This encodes CASSVLSYEQYF.

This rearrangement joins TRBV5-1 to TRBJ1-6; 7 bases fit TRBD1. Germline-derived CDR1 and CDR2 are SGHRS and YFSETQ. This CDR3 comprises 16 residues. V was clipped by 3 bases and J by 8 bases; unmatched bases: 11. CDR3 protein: CASSSQPTGTDSPLHF. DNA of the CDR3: TGCGCCAGCAGCTCCCAGCCGACAGGGACAGATTCACCCCTCCACTTT. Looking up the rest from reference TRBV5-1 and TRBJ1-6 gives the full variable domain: KAGVTQTPRYLIKTRGQQVTLSCSPISGHRSVSWYQQTPGQGLQFLFEYFSETQRNKGNFPGRFSGRQFSNSRSEMNVSTLELGDSALYLCASSSQPTGTDSPLHFGNGTRLTVT.

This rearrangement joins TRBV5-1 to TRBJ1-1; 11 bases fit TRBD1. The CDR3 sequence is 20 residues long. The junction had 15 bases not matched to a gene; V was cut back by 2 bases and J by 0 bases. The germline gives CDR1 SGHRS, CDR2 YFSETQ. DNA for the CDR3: TGCGCCAGCAGCTTAATGGGGACAGGGGGTATGGTGTTATTGAACACTGAAGCTTTCTTT. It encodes CASSLMGTGGMVLLNTEAFF.

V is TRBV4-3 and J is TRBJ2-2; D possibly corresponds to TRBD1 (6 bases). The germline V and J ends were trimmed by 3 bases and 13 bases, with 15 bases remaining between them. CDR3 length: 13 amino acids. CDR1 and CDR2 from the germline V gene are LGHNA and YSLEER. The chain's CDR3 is CASSHPGQGWLFF. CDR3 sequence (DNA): TGCGCCAGCAGCCATCCCGGCCAGGGGTGGCTGTTTTTT.

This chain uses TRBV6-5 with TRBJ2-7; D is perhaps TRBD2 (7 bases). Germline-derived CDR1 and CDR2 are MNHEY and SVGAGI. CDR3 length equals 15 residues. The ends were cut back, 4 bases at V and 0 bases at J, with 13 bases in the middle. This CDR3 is CASSSRGGSSYEQYF. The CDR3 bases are TGTGCCAGCAGTTCAAGGGGGGGTTCCTCCTACGAGCAGTACTTC.

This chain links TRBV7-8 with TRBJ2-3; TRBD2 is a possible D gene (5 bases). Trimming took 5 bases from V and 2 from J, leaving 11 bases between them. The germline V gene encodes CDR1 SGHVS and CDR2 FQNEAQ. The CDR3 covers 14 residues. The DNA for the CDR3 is TGTGCCAGCAGCCGAGGAGGTATCACAGATACGCAGTATTTT. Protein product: CASSRGGITDTQYF.

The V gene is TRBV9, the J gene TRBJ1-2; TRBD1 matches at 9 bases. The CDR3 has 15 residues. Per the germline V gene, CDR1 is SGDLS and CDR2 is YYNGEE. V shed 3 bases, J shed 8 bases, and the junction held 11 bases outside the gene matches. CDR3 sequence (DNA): TGTGCCAGCAGCGATAGCCCACAGGGGGCGCGGGGCTACACCTTC. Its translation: CASSDSPQGARGYTF.

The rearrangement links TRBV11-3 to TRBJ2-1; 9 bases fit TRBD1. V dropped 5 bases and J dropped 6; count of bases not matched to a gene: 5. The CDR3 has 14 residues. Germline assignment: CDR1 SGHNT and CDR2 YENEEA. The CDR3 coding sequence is TGTGCCAGCAGCCGGGACAGGGTGGCCAATGAGCAGTTCTTC. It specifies CASSRDRVANEQFF.

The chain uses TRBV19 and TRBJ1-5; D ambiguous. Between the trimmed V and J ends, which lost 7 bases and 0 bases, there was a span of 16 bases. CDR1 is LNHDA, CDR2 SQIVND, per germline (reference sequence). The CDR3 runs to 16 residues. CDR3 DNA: TGTGCCAGTATTAGTTGGGGTGACGGTAGCAATCAGCCCCAGCATTTT. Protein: CASISWGDGSNQPQHF.

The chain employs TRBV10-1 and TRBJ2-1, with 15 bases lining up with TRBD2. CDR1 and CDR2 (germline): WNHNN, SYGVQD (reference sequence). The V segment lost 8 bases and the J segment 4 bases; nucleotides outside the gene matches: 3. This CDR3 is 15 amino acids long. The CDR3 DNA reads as TGCGCCAGCCGGGGACTAGCGGGGGGATACAATGAGCAGTTCTTC. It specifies CASRGLAGGYNEQFF.

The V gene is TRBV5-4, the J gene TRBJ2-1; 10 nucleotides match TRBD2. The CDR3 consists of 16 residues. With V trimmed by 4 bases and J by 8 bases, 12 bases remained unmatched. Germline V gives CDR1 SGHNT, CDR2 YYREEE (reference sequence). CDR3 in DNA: TGTGCCAGCAGCCCGGACCCGGGACTAGCGAGGGATGAGCAGTTCTTC. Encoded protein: CASSPDPGLARDEQFF.

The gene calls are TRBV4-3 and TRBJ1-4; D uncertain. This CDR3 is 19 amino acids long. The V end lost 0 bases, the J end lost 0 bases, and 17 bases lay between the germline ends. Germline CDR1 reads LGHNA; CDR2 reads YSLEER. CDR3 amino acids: CASSQDYNGFRPTNEKLFF. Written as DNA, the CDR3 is TGCGCCAGCAGCCAAGATTATAATGGGTTTCGGCCAACTAATGAAAAACTGTTTTTT.